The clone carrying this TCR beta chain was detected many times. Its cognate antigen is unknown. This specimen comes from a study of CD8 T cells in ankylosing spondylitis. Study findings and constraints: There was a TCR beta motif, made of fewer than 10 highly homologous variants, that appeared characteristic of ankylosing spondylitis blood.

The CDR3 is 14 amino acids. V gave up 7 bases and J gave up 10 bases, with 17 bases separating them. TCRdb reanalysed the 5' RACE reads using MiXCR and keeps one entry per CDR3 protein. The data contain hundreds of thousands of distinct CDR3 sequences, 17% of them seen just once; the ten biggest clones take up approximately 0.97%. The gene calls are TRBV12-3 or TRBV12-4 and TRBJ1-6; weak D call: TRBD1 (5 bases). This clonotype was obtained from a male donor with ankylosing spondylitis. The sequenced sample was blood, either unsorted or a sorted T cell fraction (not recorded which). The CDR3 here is CASTSGAARSPLHF. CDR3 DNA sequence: TGTGCCAGCACCTCCGGGGCCGCGAGGTCACCCCTCCACTTT.